Sequencing of this T cell receptor beta chain was carried out in a study of beta chain features in type 1 diabetes (dated by TCRdb to 2016 to 2019). At the level of the whole study: Mean age, gender distribution, total cell number and subset yield were not different between patients and healthy donors. A total of 107,917,701 sorted cells were examined across all samples, and the number of cells per subset was strongly correlated with RNA yield. The study compared TCRB repertoires of sorted circulating CD4+ T cell subsets between recently diagnosed type 1 diabetes patients and matched healthy donors. Whereas all 30 or so donors provided naive and central memory subsets, regulatory and stem cell-like memory subsets were isolated from just 8 patients and roughly eight healthy donors.

Based on the germline V gene (reference sequence), the CDR1 and CDR2 sequences are SGHNT and YYREEE. The CDR3 runs 14 residues from the cysteine to the phenylalanine. The CDR3 DNA has 42 bases and is translated from base 1. V is reduced by 2 bases and J by 5 bases, leaving a spacing of 10 bases between them. From each donor, a single peripheral blood sample of 95 to 150 mL on average was drawn into heparinised tubes. Using a panel that included CD45RO, CCR7, CD25, CD127, CD95 and CD27, naive, central memory, regulatory and stem cell-like memory CD4+ T cells were sorted on a BD FACSAria II. All sorted populations exceeded 95% purity. Right away, PBMCs were isolated by Lymphoprep density gradient centrifugation and were stained directly, with no culture step. Samples were stained and sorted in pairs, with one healthy donor and one patient per experiment, so that batch effects were minimized. The entire isolated RNA was reverse transcribed using the High Capacity cDNA Reverse Transcription Kit, and thus expressed TCRB transcripts were sequenced. Naive, central memory and regulatory T cell samples underwent deep immunoSEQ sequencing, averaging about 3.3 million total reads per sample. Sorted cells were lysed in RLT buffer and RNA was extracted with DNase-treated RNeasy Micro or Mini kits, depending on cell number. To prevent cross-contamination, every cell subset was processed on its own, while patient and healthy donor samples were processed together. TCRB sequences were amplified from cDNA with the immunoSEQ multiplex PCR, producing 87-bp fragments spanning the CDR3 region. Sequencing of the amplicons was done on the Illumina HiSeq platform. The authors' analysis ran thus. Synthetic template baselines were used to correct PCR bias computationally, reads within Hamming distance 2 were collapsed, and singletons that could not be merged were discarded. Reads were aligned against IMGT so that V, D and J genes, CDR3 length and insertions or deletions at six rearrangement sites could be assigned. Within each subset, clonotype counts were normalized to the number of sorted cells before true diversity and Gini coefficients were calculated with the tcR R package. Repertoire sharing was quantified using the overlap coefficient calculated on TCRB nucleotide sequences. As a proxy for the pre-selection repertoire, out-of-frame TCRB sequences from naive cells were analyzed. In TCRdb, the immuneACCESS table is reduced to in-frame sequences with V and J assigned. These tables do not hold every clone; where another copy was compared, an unresolved V gene accounts for under half, and the others remain unexplained. V and J calls and clone size are those listed in that table; D and trimming were worked out from the DNA. This sample lists about 740,000 clones; 13% were detected once. The biggest ten clones account for approximately 0.02% of the sample.

A few counts support this clone. Its antigen specificity is not known. No quality values exist for individual bases; no much larger clone is one base distant. What the study reported, not specific to this receptor: Because cDNA rather than genomic DNA was sequenced, highly expressing activated cells could have been over-represented, although no difference in activation and CD3 levels was found between groups. Only small numbers of individuals were included in the HLA sub-analyses, which left unresolved whether HLA type had any influence on TCRB rearrangement. Fewer insertions and more nucleotide deletions at VDJ recombination sites were observed in patients with type 1 diabetes, implying thymic rearrangement abnormalities. PCR might favor shorter templates, but patient and control samples were amplified and corrected together, so any skew would affect both groups equally. A moderate but significant shortening of TCRB CDR3 length was observed in type 1 diabetes patients in all four CD4+ subsets. Naive, central memory and regulatory TCRB repertoires appeared to be more alike among patients than among healthy donors.

The source material was naive CD4+ T cells from blood. The label giving this sample's cell subset or site can be read as: true naive CD4+ T cells. The source of this sequence is a man younger than 30 with type 1 diabetes. The chain joins TRBV5-4 to TRBJ1-4, with the D segment identity uncertain. The DNA reads TGTGCCAGCAGCTTTGGGCAGAAAAATGAAAAACTGTTTTTT. Its protein reads: CASSFGQKNEKLFF.